Detailed here is one T cell receptor (beta chain). The antigen remains unidentified. The sample is drawn from a study of cytomegalovirus exposure and HLA in healthy donors. Broader study findings: For TCR beta chains, V- and J-gene trimming was later linked to a missense DCLRE1C variant. Earlier analysis yielded a pattern in which most TCR beta V segments were productive about 90% or about 30% of the time.

PCR involved 60 Vbeta and 13 Jbeta primers. Profiling relied on immunoSEQ multiplex PCR, and the TCRdb table lists in-frame clones only, not all of them. The sample contains 150,000 to 200,000 clones, about three quarters of which appear only once. The ends were cut back, 6 bases at V and 1 base at J, with 12 bases in the middle. This CDR3 region has 14 residues. From germline, CDR1 is WNHNN and CDR2 SYGVQD (reference sequence). The rearrangement links TRBV10-1 to TRBJ1-1; no clear D gene. The source of this sequence is a woman in her forties or fifties in good health and CMV-seropositive. The specimen was PBMCs. CDR3 sequence (DNA): TGCGCCAGCAGCGCAGGAATCGCGAACACTGAAGCTTTCTTT. Its translation: CASSAGIANTEAFF.